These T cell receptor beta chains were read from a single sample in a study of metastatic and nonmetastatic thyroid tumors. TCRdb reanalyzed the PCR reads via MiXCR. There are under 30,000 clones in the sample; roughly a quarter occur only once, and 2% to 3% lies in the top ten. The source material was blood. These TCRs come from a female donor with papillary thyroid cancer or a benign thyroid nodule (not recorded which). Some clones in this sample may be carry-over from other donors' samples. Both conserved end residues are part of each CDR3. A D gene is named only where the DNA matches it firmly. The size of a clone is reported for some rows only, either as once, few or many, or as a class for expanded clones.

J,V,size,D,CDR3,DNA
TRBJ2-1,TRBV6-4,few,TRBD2,CASIELPSGAYNEQFF,TGTGCCAGCATTGAGTTGCCTAGCGGAGCCTACAATGAGCAGTTCTTC
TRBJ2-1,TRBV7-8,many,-,CASSTSGQYNEQFF,TGTGCCAGCAGCACATCAGGACAGTACAATGAGCAGTTCTTC
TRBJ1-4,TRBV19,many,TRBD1,CASSTGTGATNEKLLF,TGTGCCAGTAGTACCGGGACAGGGGCAACTAATGAAAAACTGCTTTTT
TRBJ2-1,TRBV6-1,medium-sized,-,CASSEILYNEQFF,TGTGCCAGCAGTGAGATCCTCTACAATGAGCAGTTCTTC
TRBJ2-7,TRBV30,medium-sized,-,CAWSVGPYEQYF,TGTGCCTGGAGTGTGGGACCCTACGAGCAGTACTTC
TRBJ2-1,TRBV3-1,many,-,CASSQDRRGRPSYNEQFF,TGTGCCAGCAGCCAAGATCGGCGGGGTCGGCCCTCCTACAATGAGCAGTTCTTC
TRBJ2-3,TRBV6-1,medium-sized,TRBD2,CASSESSGGVTDTQYF,TGTGCCAGCAGTGAATCGAGCGGGGGGGTCACAGATACGCAGTATTTT
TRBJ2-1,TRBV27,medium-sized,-,CASSLSPDHSYNEQFF,TGTGCCAGCAGTTTAAGCCCCGACCACTCCTACAATGAGCAGTTCTTC
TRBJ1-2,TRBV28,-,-,CACTSGAYGYTF,TGTGCCTGCACCTCGGGAGCGTATGGCTACACCTTC
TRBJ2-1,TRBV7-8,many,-,CASSPRWGSYNEQFF,TGTGCCAGCAGCCCCCGTTGGGGCTCCTACAATGAGCAGTTCTTC
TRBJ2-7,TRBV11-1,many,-,CASSFGLAEYEQYF,TGTGCCAGCAGCTTTGGCCTAGCTGAATACGAGCAGTACTTC
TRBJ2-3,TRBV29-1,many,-,CSVRALSGRSTDTQYF,TGCAGCGTCCGCGCCCTAAGCGGAAGAAGCACAGATACGCAGTATTTT
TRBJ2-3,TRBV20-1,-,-,CSAALSPASDTQYF,TGCAGTGCAGCGCTTTCACCTGCTTCAGATACGCAGTATTTT